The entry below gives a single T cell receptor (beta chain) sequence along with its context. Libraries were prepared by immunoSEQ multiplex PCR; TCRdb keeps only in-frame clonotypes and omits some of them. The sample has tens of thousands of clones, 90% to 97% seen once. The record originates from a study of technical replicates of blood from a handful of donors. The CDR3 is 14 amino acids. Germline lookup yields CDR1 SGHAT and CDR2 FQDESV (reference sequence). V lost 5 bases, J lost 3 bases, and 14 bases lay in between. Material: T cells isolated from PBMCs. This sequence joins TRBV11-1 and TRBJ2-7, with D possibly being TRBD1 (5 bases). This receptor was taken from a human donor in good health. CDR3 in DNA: TGTGCCAGCAGCCCGCGACAGCCAATCTACGAGCAGTACTTC. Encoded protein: CASSPRQPIYEQYF.